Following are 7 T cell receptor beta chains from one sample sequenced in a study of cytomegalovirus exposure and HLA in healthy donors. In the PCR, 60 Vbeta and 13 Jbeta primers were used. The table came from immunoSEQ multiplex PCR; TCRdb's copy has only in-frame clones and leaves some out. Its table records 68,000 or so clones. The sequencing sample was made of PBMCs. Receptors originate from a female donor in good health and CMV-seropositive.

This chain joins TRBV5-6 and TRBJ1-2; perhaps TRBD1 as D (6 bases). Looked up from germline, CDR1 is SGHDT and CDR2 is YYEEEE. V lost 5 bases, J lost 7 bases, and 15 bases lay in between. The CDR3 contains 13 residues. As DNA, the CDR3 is TGTGCCAGCAGGCCGTCAGGGGTTCTTGGCTACACCTTC. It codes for CASRPSGVLGYTF.

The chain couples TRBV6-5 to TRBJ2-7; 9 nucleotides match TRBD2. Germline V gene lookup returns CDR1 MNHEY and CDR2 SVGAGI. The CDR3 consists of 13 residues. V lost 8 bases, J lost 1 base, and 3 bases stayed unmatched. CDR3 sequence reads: CASVAGESYEQYF. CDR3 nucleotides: TGTGCCAGCGTAGCGGGAGAATCCTACGAGCAGTACTTC.

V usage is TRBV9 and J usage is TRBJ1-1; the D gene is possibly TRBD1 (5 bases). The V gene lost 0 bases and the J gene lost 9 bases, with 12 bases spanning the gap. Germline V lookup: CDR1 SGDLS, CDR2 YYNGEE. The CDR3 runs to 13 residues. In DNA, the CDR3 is TGTGCCAGCAGCGTAGTTTCAGGGAATCAAGCTTTCTTT. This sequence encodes CASSVVSGNQAFF.

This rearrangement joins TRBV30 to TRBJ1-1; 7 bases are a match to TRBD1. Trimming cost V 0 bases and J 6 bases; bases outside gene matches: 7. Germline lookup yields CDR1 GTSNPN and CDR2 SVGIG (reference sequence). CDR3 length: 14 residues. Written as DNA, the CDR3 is TGTGCCTGGAGTGTACCCACAGGGGCGTCTGAAGCTTTCTTT. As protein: CAWSVPTGASEAFF.

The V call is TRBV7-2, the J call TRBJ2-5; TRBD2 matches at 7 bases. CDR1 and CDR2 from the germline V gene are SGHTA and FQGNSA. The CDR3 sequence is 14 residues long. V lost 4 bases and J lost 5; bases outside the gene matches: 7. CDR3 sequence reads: CASSSETSSETQYF. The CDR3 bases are TGTGCCAGCAGCTCCGAGACTAGCAGCGAGACCCAGTACTTC.

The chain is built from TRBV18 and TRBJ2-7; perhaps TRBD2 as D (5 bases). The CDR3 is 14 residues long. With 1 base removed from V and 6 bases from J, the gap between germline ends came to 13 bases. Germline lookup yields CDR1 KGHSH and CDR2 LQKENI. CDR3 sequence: CASSPRGNYGEQYF. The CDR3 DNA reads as TGTGCCAGCTCACCACGAGGGAATTATGGCGAGCAGTACTTC.

CDR3 nucleotides: TGTGCCAGCAAAATACTAGTGGGCACAGATACGCAGTATTTT. This codes for CASKILVGTDTQYF. The chain carries TRBV2 and TRBJ2-3, with a tentative D call TRBD2 (5 bases). The germline gives CDR1 SNHLY, CDR2 FYNNEI. V lost 7 bases and J lost 1, with 12 bases in between. The CDR3 loop spans 14 amino acids.